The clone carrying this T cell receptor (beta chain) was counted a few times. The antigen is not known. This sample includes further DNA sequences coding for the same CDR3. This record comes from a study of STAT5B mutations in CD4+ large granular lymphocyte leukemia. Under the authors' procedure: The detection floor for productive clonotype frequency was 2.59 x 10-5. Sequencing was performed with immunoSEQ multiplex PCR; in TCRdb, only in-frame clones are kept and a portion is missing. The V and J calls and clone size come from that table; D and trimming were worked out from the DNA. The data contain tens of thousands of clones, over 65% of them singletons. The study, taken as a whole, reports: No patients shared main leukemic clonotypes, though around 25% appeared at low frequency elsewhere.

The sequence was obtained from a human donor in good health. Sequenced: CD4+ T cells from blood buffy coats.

In DNA form, the CDR3 reads TGTGCCAGCTCACCAACCGGGAATAGCAATCAGCCCCAGCATTTT. It encodes CASSPTGNSNQPQHF. The chain recombines TRBV18 with TRBJ1-5; no reliable D call. This CDR3 is built from 15 residues. Germline V gene data show CDR1 as KGHSH and CDR2 as LQKENI. V was shortened by 2 bases and J by 0 bases, with 8 bases between the two germline ends. Drawing the rest from reference TRBV18 and TRBJ1-5, the complete variable domain is NAGVMQNPRHLVRRRGQEARLRCSPMKGHSHVYWYRQLPEEGLKFMVYLQKENIIDESGMPKERFSAEFPKEGPSILRIQQVVRGDSAAYFCASSPTGNSNQPQHFGDGTRLSIL.